The 12 T cell receptor beta chains given below trace back to one sample, sequenced in a study of spatial heterogeneity in lung cancer (dated by TCRdb to the late 2010s). On the study overall, not on this receptor specifically: The tumor nonsynonymous mutation count correlated with the number of expanded alpha and beta TCRs within the tumor.

The sample's time point label, decoded: sample taken at primary tumor resection. Receptors were amplified or captured by 5' RACE. The sequencing machine was a NextSeq 500. TCRdb reran the public reads through fastp at Q25 and MiXCR, keeping productive beta chains. Every entry covers one CDR3 protein and lists the most common genes and DNA from its rows. The sample yields some 9,400 distinct CDR3 sequences; about 3% were counted once. The ten largest clones represent roughly 13% of the sample. What these receptors recognize is not known. Here the sequenced sample was lung tumor tissue, taken at surgery. These TCRs come from a male donor with early-stage non-small cell lung cancer.

This clonotype has ten or more counts. At one end, the junction sequence differs from germline, possibly due to a read error. The J gene is TRBJ2-6, the V gene TRBV2, with 7 bases that match TRBD1. Germline CDR1 is SNHLY and CDR2 is FYNNEI. This CDR3 has 15 amino acids. DNA for the CDR3: TGTGCCAGCAGTTTAAGACAGGGTGGGTCCAACGTCCTGACTTTC. Protein: CASSLRQGGSNVLTF.

By share, this clonotype ranks as medium-sized. This sequence joins TRBV24-1 and TRBJ1-2; TRBD1 aligns across 11 bases. The length of the CDR3 is 17 residues. The germline CDR1 and CDR2 sequences are KGHDR and SFDVKD. The V segment lost 7 bases and the J segment 3 bases; nucleotides outside the gene matches: 12. The DNA for the CDR3 is TGTGCCACCAGCGGACAGGGGGCTAACCCTGGAGACTATGGCTACACCTTC. Residues: CATSGQGANPGDYGYTF.

This clonotype is labeled as medium-sized (0.01 to 0.1%). The chain carries TRBV5-4 and TRBJ2-5; possibly TRBD2 for D (6 bases). CDR3 size: 15 residues. Germline CDR1 is SGHNT and CDR2 is YYREEE (reference sequence). Trimming took 1 base from V and 5 from J, leaving 15 bases between them. The CDR3 spells CASSLRLGGSETQYF. In nucleotides, the CDR3 is TGTGCCAGCAGCTTGAGATTGGGGGGATCGGAGACCCAGTACTTC.

This clonotype has a count of ten or more. This chain joins TRBV7-9 and TRBJ2-5; D gene unclear. The length of the CDR3 is 15 residues. Germline CDR1 is SEHNR and CDR2 is FQNEAQ (reference sequence). V dropped 0 bases and J dropped 2 bases, with 10 bases sitting between them. The DNA for the CDR3 is TGTGCCAGCAGCTTAGCGGTGGCTTTTCAAGAGACCCAGTACTTC. It encodes CASSLAVAFQETQYF.

This clonotype was recorded many times. The chain combines TRBV12-3 or TRBV12-4 with TRBJ2-7; D unresolved. This CDR3 is built from 12 residues. V was clipped by 6 bases and J by 2 bases, with 8 bases between them. CDR3 region: CASSPSPYEQYF. For the CDR3, the DNA is TGTGCCAGCAGCCCGAGCCCCTACGAGCAGTACTTC.

This clonotype was seen ten or more times. V gene TRBV24-1 combines with J gene TRBJ1-5; TRBD1 agrees at 10 bases. This CDR3 has 16 amino acids. V gave up 2 bases and J gave up 5 bases; unmatched junction bases: 5. Germline V gene lookup returns CDR1 KGHDR and CDR2 SFDVKD. The CDR3 reads CATSDSTGGRDQPQHF. Written as DNA, the CDR3 is TGTGCCACCAGTGATTCGACAGGGGGCAGGGATCAGCCCCAGCATTTT.

This clonotype was observed many times. J is TRBJ2-5 and V is TRBV5-1; D not certain. This CDR3 is built from 13 residues. CDR1 is SGHRS and CDR2 is YFSETQ in the germline V gene. V was shortened by 1 base and J by 2 bases, with 6 bases between the two germline ends. The CDR3 region has the DNA TGCGCCAGCAGCTTGAGTAGTCAAGAGACCCAGTACTTC. It encodes CASSLSSQETQYF.

This clonotype was seen ten or more times. This chain connects TRBV29-1 to TRBJ2-7; TRBD1 agrees at 8 bases. CDR1 and CDR2 from the germline V gene are SQVTM and ANQGSEA. With V trimmed by 6 bases and J by 5 bases, 6 bases remained unmatched. The CDR3 spans 12 residues. CDR3 amino acids: CSVRGQGNEQYF. DNA for the CDR3: TGCAGCGTCCGCGGACAGGGAAACGAGCAGTACTTC.

This clonotype occurred many times. V and J are TRBV12-3 or TRBV12-4 and TRBJ2-1; TRBD2 aligns across 8 bases. CDR3 size: 15 residues. The junction had 4 bases not matched to a gene; V was cut back by 4 bases and J by 2 bases. The CDR3 coding sequence is TGTGCCAGCAGTTCGCGAGCGGGGGCCTACAATGAGCAGTTCTTC. The encoded protein is CASSSRAGAYNEQFF.

This clonotype is judged medium-sized (0.01 to 0.1%). The chain carries TRBV20-1 and TRBJ2-1; D gene ambiguous. This CDR3 is built from 12 residues. Trimming pared 4 bases from V and 1 base from J, leaving 5 bases between. From germline, CDR1 is DFQATT and CDR2 SNEGSKA (reference sequence). CDR3 sequence (DNA): TGCAGTGCTACTTTATCCTACAATGAGCAGTTCTTC. It is translated as CSATLSYNEQFF.

By share, this clonotype ranks as medium-sized. The chain recombines TRBV20-1 with TRBJ1-1; perhaps TRBD1 as D (6 bases). Trimming removed 3 bases at V and 0 bases at J, with 8 bases between. Germline loops: CDR1 DFQATT, CDR2 SNEGSKA (reference sequence). This CDR3 contains 13 residues. In DNA, the CDR3 is TGCAGTGCTAGGCAGGGGATGAACACTGAAGCTTTCTTT. Translation: CSARQGMNTEAFF.

This clonotype has at least ten counts. V usage is TRBV19 and J usage is TRBJ1-6; no definite D call. CDR3 length: 15 residues. CDR1 is LNHDA and CDR2 is SQIVND in the germline V gene (reference sequence). Trimming removed 3 bases from V and 8 bases from J, with 14 bases in between. CDR3 DNA sequence: TGTGCCAGTAGTATTTTCGGCAATGTCGATTCACCCCTCCACTTT. Translation gives CASSIFGNVDSPLHF.